Described below is a single T cell receptor (beta chain) sequence and its context. There is no known antigen for this receptor. Per-base quality was not reported, and no clone a single base away is much larger than it. Preparation of the library involved 5' RACE. Sequencer: Illumina HiSeq 2500. The second PCR ran for about 6 to 12 cycles and used a J-beta primer mix along with a sample-barcoded 5' primer. A template-switch 5' adaptor carrying 12 random nucleotides introduced a unique molecular identifier onto each TCR beta cDNA molecule. At least 2.5 million CDR3-containing paired-end reads were obtained from each sample. First-strand cDNA was synthesized from all RNA with the Mint cDNA synthesis kit, primed by a TRBC-specific oligonucleotide. Following uracil-DNA glycosylase treatment, a first 18-cycle PCR with universal primers M1SS and BC2_uni_R was performed on all cDNA. On the authors' methods: For normalization, 1 million high-quality reads were randomly selected from each sample, with every read carrying a distinct molecular identifier. Reads sharing molecular identifiers were discarded rather than binned into consensus sequences. MiTCR, set to a Q25 quality threshold and the strictest error-elimination algorithm, was used for CDR3 identification, clonotype clustering and error correction. A nonparametric unseen species model with Euler transformation was used to estimate lower-bound total TCR beta diversity. Using fastp trimming at Q25 and MiXCR clonotype assembly, TCRdb reanalyzed the public sequencing data and kept in-frame beta chains. Under each unique CDR3 protein, matching rows form one entry showing the most common genes and DNA. The V and J calls were determined by TCRdb, not by the authors. The sample table lists about a million distinct CDR3 sequences, approximately 50% of them with a count of one. The ten largest clones take up about 22% of the sample.

The donors were roughly 39 Caucasian individuals from Russia, aged roughly 6 to 100 years, who were systemically healthy. Approximately 9.3 milliliters of peripheral blood were collected from each donor into EDTA-treated Vacutainer tubes. Ficoll-Paque density-gradient centrifugation was used to isolate PBMCs, with at least 6.5 million per sample. Trizol reagent was used to extract total RNA from PBMCs, with at least 5 micrograms per sample. For every donor, flow cytometry on a PBMC aliquot measured the percentage of naive CD45RAhigh/CD27high T cells. This sample was taken from a study of blood T cells in healthy people across ages (dated by TCRdb to 2014 to 2015). About the full investigation: In model experiments, template switching captured about one uniquely barcoded TCR beta cDNA molecule for every two T cells. To avoid experimental bias, donors of different ages were spread randomly across the sequencing lanes. Two additional independent replicas of 1 million unique cDNA reads from the same blood draw were analyzed for two donors (one aged 18 to 30 and one aged 80 or older). Four age groups were formed from the donors: young (average 16 years), middle-aged (around 41), aged (roughly 58) and long-lived (about 80). To track age-related changes in TCR beta repertoire diversity, the study relied on deep sequencing normalized with unique cDNA molecular identifiers.

Study-wide conclusions, independent of this receptor: Estimates of total diversity based on one million sequenced T cells were regarded as lower bounds and as underestimates. The CMV infection status of donors was not known, potentially confounding age-related changes in expanded clonotypes. Bulk unsorted PBMC profiling prevented conclusive comparison of naive and antigen-experienced compartments. There was a strong correlation between observed TCR beta diversity and the percentage of naive T cells measured by flow cytometry. Compared with the aged group, more naive CD4+ T cells, fewer expanded clones and increased TCR diversity were shown by the long-lived group, suggesting age selection. Observed TCR beta diversity per million T cells fell roughly linearly with age, and a significant reduction was already apparent by age roughly 40.

Sequenced input: blood. The sequence derives from a woman in her sixties or seventies in good health.

The CDR3 is CASSMGTADQPQHF. The DNA is as follows: TGTGCCAGTAGTATGGGGACAGCAGATCAGCCCCAGCATTTT. Rearrangement joined TRBV19 to TRBJ1-5; TRBD1 agrees with 7 junctional bases. Trimming removed 3 bases from V and 5 bases from J; the gene matches leave 4 bases unexplained. CDR1 LNHDA and CDR2 SQIVND were looked up in the germline V gene (reference sequence). The CDR3 contains 14 residues, cysteine and phenylalanine counted. Only the CDR3 region is kept as DNA, spanning 42 bases read in frame from base 1.